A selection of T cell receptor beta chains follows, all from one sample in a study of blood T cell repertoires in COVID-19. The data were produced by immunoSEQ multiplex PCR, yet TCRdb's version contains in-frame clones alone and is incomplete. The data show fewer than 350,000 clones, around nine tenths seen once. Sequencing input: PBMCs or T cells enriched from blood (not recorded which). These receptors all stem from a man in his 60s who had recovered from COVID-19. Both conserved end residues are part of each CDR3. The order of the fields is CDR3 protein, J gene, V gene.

CASRRGTSGTDTQYF | TRBJ2-3 | TRBV5-1
CASSIFLAGPYEQYF | TRBJ2-7 | TRBV19
CASSRRGSLTDTQYF | TRBJ2-3 | TRBV5-6
CASSLNAGYEQYF | TRBJ2-7 | TRBV5-4
CASSLGSATPWNTEAFF | TRBJ1-1 | TRBV7-3
CASSREKNSGPLHF | TRBJ1-6 | TRBV3-1/TRBV3-2
CASSAPGTGGSAINSPLHF | TRBJ1-6 | TRBV28
CATSDFGANQETQYF | TRBJ2-5 | TRBV24-1
CASSPRTGDLGAQYF | TRBJ2-5 | TRBV19
CASSFGTGVMETQYF | TRBJ2-5 | TRBV7-7
CASSMVWREARTF | TRBJ1-2 | TRBV19
CASSAERGTEAFF | TRBJ1-1 | TRBV2
CASSMKRFQGYTF | TRBJ1-2 | TRBV27
CASSLGTYDSNQPQHF | TRBJ1-5 | TRBV5-1
CASSLDGSGSPRGGYTF | TRBJ1-2 | TRBV11-3
CASSPTSGGYEQYF | TRBJ2-7 | TRBV11-2
CASSPRRAGGNTGELFF | TRBJ2-2 | TRBV7-3
CASSITGGSGYGYTF | TRBJ1-2 | TRBV2
CASRKPGQGSYEQYF | TRBJ2-7 | TRBV7-2
CASSTEPGNTEAFF | TRBJ1-1 | TRBV5-1
CASSQSFTDTQYF | TRBJ2-3 | TRBV3-1/TRBV3-2
CASGRDRGQDEQFF | TRBJ2-1 | TRBV5-1
CASSKRGGGQPQHF | TRBJ1-5 | TRBV7-2
CASSPARIPGQPTWGANVLTF | TRBJ2-6 | TRBV28
CASSVGGSTYEQYF | TRBJ2-7 | TRBV9
CASSPPRRVTEAFF | TRBJ1-1 | TRBV5-5
CASSLAPSGRTYEQYF | TRBJ2-7 | TRBV5-4